In this sample, the clone carrying this T cell receptor (beta chain) turned up a few times. The target antigen is unknown. The sample belongs to a study of a mutant IDH1 vaccine in newly diagnosed glioma. Study background: Before enrollment, patients got radiotherapy alone, temozolomide alone, or mostly the combination.

Produced via immunoSEQ multiplex PCR; TCRdb's table is partial and in-frame only. The sample records roughly 26,000 clones, around 78% being singletons. The V end lost 0 bases, the J end lost 3 bases, and 9 bases lay between the germline ends. In germline, CDR1 is SGDLS, CDR2 YYNGEE. This CDR3 is 14 amino acids long. The time point is: week 35, safety follow-up. With topical imiquimod, each dose of the vaccine consisted of 300 ug of mutant IDH1 20-mer peptide. The TCR sequence derives from a young man with glioma. The sequencing here drew on PBMCs, taken from a glioma patient whose treatment included an IDH1 peptide vaccine. J is TRBJ1-2 and V is TRBV9; D perhaps matches TRBD1 (6 bases). The CDR3 is CASSVVGGHYGYTF. The CDR3, as DNA: TGTGCCAGCAGCGTAGTTGGGGGGCACTATGGCTACACCTTC.